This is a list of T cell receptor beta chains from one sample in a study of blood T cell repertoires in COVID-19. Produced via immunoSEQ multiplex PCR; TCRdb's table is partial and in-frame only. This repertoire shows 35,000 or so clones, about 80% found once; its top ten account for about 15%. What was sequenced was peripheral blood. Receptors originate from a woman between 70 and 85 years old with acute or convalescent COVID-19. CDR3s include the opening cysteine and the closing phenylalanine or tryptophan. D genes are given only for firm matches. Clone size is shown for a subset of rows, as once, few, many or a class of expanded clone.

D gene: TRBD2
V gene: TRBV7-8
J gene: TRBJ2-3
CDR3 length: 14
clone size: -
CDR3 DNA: TGTGCCAGCAGCCGAGGACTAGCGGAAGATACGCAGTATTTT
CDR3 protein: CASSRGLAEDTQYF

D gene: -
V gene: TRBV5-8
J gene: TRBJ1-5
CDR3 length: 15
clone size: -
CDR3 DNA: TGTGCCAGCAGAGACACTGGGGGGGCGAGTCAGCCCCAGCATTTT
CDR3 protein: CASRDTGGASQPQHF

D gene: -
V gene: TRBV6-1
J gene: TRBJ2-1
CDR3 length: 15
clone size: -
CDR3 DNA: TGTGCCAGCAGTGAATATAGGCAGGGGTGGAATGAGCAGTTCTTC
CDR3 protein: CASSEYRQGWNEQFF

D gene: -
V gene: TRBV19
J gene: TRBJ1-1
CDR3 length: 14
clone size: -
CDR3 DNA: TGTGCCAGTAGTATGCGAGCGGTGAACACTGAAGCTTTCTTT
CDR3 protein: CASSMRAVNTEAFF

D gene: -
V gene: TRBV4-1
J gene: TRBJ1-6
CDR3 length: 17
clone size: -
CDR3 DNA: TGCGCCAGCAGTCCCTTCCCTCGGGGGGATAGGAATTCACCCCTCCACTTT
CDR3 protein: CASSPFPRGDRNSPLHF

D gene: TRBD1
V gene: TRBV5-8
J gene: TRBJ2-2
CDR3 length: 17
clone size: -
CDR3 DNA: TGTGCCAGCAGCCACGACAGGGGGCGGACGGACACCGGGGAGCTGTTTTTT
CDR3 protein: CASSHDRGRTDTGELFF

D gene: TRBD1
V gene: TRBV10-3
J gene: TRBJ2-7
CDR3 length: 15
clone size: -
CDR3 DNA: TGTGCCATCAGTGAGTCGAAGACAGGGGGCGACGAGCAGTACTTC
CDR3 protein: CAISESKTGGDEQYF

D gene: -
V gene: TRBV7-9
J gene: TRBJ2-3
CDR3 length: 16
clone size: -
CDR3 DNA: TGTGCCAGCAGCCCAGGAGGAGGCAGGAGCACAGATACGCAGTATTTT
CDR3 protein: CASSPGGGRSTDTQYF

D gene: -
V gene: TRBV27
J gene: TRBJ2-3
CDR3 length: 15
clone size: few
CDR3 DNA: TGTGCCAGCCGATGGGCCGGGAAAGGAACAGATACGCAGTATTTT
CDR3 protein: CASRWAGKGTDTQYF

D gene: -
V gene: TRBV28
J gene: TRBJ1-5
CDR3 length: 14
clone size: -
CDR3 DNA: TGTGCCAGCAGTTTACCTTCAGGTAATCAGCCCCAGCATTTT
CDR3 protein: CASSLPSGNQPQHF

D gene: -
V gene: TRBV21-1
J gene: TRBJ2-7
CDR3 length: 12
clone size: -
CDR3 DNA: TGTGCCAGCAGCATACGGCCTAGCCCGAACGGCTTC
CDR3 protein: CASSIRPSPNGF

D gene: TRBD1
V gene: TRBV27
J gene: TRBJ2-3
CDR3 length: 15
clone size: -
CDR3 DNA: TGTGCCAGCAGTCTCGGGACAGGGGGTGCAGATACGCAGTATTTT
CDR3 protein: CASSLGTGGADTQYF

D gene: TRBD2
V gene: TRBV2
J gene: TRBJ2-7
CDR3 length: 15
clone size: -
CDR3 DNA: TGTGCCAGCACGGCTAGCGGGAGTTCGGGCTACGAGCAGTACTTC
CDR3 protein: CASTASGSSGYEQYF

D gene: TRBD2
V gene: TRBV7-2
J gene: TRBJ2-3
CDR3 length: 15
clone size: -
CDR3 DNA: TGTGCCAGCAGCAGTAGCGGGGGGGCCGGAGATACGCAGTATTTT
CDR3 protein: CASSSSGGAGDTQYF

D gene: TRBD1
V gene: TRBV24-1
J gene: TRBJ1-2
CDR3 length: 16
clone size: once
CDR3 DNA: TGTGCCACCAGTGGGCCATCCGGGACAGACTACTATGGCTACACCTTC
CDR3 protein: CATSGPSGTDYYGYTF

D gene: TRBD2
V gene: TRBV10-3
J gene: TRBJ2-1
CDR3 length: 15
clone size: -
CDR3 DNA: TGTGCCATCAGCGACCCGACTAGCGGGGGGGAAGAGCAGTTCTTC
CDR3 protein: CAISDPTSGGEEQFF

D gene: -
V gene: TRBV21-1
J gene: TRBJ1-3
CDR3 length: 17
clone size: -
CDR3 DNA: TGTGCCAGCAGCGGGTTTAAGGGGGAGAGGACCGGAAACACCATATATTTT
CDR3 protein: CASSGFKGERTGNTIYF

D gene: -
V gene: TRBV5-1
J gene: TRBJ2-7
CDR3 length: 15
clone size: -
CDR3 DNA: TGCGCCAGCAGGGAGAGACAGGCCCAGACCCAGGAGCAGTACTTC
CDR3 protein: CASRERQAQTQEQYF

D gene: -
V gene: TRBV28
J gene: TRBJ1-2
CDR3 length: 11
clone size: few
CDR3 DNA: TGTGCCAGCAGTTTCCAGGGTGGCTACACCTTC
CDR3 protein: CASSFQGGYTF

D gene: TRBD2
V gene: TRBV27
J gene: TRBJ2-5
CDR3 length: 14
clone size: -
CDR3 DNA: TGTGCCAGCAGTTTAGCGGGAGAGGCAGAGACCCAGTACTTC
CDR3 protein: CASSLAGEAETQYF

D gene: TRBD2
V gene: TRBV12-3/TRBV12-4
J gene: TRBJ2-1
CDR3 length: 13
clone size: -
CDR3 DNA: TGTGCCAGCAGACCCGGGGGGGCCGGTGAGCAGTTCTTC
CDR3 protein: CASRPGGAGEQFF

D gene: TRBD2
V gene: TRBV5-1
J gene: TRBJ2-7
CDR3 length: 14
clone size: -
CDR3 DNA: TGCGCCAGCAGCTTACTAGCGGACTCCTACGAGCAGTACTTC
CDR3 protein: CASSLLADSYEQYF

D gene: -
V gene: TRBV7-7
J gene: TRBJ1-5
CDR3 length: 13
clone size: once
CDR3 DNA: TGTGCTAGCAGCTTAGAGCTTGGGAGGCCCCAGCATTTT
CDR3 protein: CASSLELGRPQHF

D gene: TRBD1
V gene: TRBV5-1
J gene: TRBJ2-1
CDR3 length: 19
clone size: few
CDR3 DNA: TGCGCCAGCAGCTTGGGGACCGAAGACTGGACAGGGTCCTACAATGAGCAGTTCTTC
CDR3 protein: CASSLGTEDWTGSYNEQFF